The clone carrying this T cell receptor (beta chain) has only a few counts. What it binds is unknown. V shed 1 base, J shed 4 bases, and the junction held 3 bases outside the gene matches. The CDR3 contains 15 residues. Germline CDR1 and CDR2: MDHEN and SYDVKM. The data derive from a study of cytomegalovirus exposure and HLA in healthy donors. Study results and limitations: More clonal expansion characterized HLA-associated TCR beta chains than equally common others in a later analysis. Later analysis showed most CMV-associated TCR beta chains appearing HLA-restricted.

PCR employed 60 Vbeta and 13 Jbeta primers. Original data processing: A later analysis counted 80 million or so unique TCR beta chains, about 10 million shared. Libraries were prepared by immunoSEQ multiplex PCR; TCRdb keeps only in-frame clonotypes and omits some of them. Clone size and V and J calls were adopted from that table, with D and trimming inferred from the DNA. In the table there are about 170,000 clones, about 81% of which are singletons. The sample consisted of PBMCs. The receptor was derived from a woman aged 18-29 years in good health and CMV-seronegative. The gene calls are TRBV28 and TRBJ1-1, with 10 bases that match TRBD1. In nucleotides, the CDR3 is TGTGCCAGCAGTTTATTTGGGACAGGGGTCACTGAAGCTTTCTTT. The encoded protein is CASSLFGTGVTEAFF. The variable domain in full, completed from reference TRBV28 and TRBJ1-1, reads DVKVTQSSRYLVKRTGEKVFLECVQDMDHENMFWYRQDPGLGLRLIYFSYDVKMKEKGDIPEGYSVSREKKERFSLILESASTNQTSMYLCASSLFGTGVTEAFFGQGTRLTVV.